A single TCR beta chain is shown here with its context. Its antigen is as yet unknown. Each CDR3 protein is one row after TCRdb ran MiXCR on the 5' RACE reads. This table holds 110,000 or so distinct CDR3 sequences, 9.5% to 14% found once. These data belong to a study of spatial heterogeneity in lung cancer. Study overall: The donors comprised some 70 untreated early-stage non-small cell lung cancer patients. Sequencing covered available follow-up PBMC samples collected a median of around two years after resection. Compared with alpha-chain sequences, beta-chain sequences were consistently detected in greater numbers.

Findings and caveats of the study: Blood carried ubiquitous expanded tumor TCRs more at resection than follow-up.

Germline-derived CDR1 and CDR2 are SGHRS and YFSETQ. J gave up 2 bases and V 4 bases, and 6 bases lay outside the gene matches. The CDR3 totals 15 residues. Time point reported: blood at routine non-recurrence follow-up after resection. The receptor's source is a female donor with early-stage non-small cell lung cancer. The rearrangement joins TRBV5-1 to TRBJ2-3; the match to TRBD2 covers 8 bases. The sample was PBMCs, taken at follow-up. CDR3 sequence (DNA): TGCGCCAGCAGCCCGGCGGGAGGTAACACAGATACGCAGTATTTT. The encoded protein is CASSPAGGNTDTQYF.